The 16 T cell receptor beta chains given below trace back to one sample, sequenced in a study of identical twins. A single record per CDR3 protein comes from TCRdb applying MiXCR to the 5' RACE reads. This table holds 650 to 850 distinct CDR3 sequences, 61% found once. Source material: CD4+ T cells sorted from blood. The receptors shown here come from a woman younger than 30 in good health. This table probably holds off-target reads from a library built for another chain.

The rearrangement joins TRBV3-1 to TRBJ2-7, with a tentative D call TRBD1 (5 bases). V was cut by 5 bases and J by 5 bases, with 10 bases left in between. The CDR3 runs 12 residues. Per the germline V gene, CDR1 is LGHDT and CDR2 is YNNKEL (reference sequence). In DNA, the CDR3 is TGTGCCAGCAGCTTCCGACAGAACGAGCAGTACTTC. Translation: CASSFRQNEQYF.

This chain uses TRBV10-3 with TRBJ2-1; D might be TRBD1 (5 bases). CDR1 and CDR2 (germline): ENHRY, SYGVKD. The germline V and J ends were trimmed by 0 bases and 7 bases, with 7 bases remaining between them. CDR3 length equals 13 residues. The CDR3 DNA sequence: TGTGCCATCAGTGAGTCGGCAGGGAATGAGCAGTTCTTC. It is translated as CAISESAGNEQFF.

V and J are TRBV7-6 and TRBJ2-2; 11 nucleotides align to TRBD2. V shed 1 base, J shed 5 bases, and the junction held 9 bases outside the gene matches. CDR3 size: 18 residues. Germline V gene lookup returns CDR1 SGHVS and CDR2 FNYEAQ. CDR3 coding DNA: TGTGCCAGCAGCTTAGGACTAGCGGGAACCATTGGGACCGGGGAGCTGTTTTTT. Protein: CASSLGLAGTIGTGELFF. Filled out from reference TRBV7-6 and TRBJ2-2, the complete variable domain reads GAGVSQSPRYKVTKRGQDVALRCDPISGHVSLYWYRQALGQGPEFLTYFNYEAQQDKSGLPNDRFSAERPEGSISTLTIQRTEQRDSAMYRCASSLGLAGTIGTGELFFGEGSRLTVL.

This clonotype showed up just a few times. The rearrangement links TRBV2 to TRBJ2-5; 10 bases are shared with TRBD1. Germline CDR1 reads SNHLY; CDR2 reads FYNNEI. J lost 5 bases, V lost 1 base, and 4 bases had no gene match. The CDR3 is made up of 15 amino acids. The CDR3 sequence is CASSEEVGQGETQYF. The CDR3 nucleotides are TGTGCCAGCAGTGAAGAGGTGGGACAGGGGGAGACCCAGTACTTC.

The CDR3 sequence: CSVGEQGFNEKLFF. CDR3 nucleotides: TGCAGCGTTGGGGAACAGGGATTTAATGAAAAACTGTTTTTT. The V gene is TRBV29-1, the J gene TRBJ1-4; D is possibly TRBD1 (6 bases). This CDR3 is built from 14 residues. V was pared by 4 bases and J by 4 bases, with 13 bases between. Germline values: CDR1 SQVTM, CDR2 ANQGSEA.

The V call is TRBV7-2, the J call TRBJ2-1; D not resolved. Germline values: CDR1 SGHTA, CDR2 FQGNSA. V gave up 4 bases and J gave up 1 base, with 5 bases separating them. The CDR3 consists of 13 residues. In DNA form, the CDR3 reads TGTGCCAGCAGCTATAGGTCCTACAATGAGCAGTTCTTC. This translates into CASSYRSYNEQFF.

The chain combines TRBV5-1 with TRBJ2-1; 9 bases align to TRBD2. CDR1 and CDR2 (germline): SGHRS, YFSETQ. The ends lost 6 bases at V and 4 bases at J; junction bases unmatched: 8. The CDR3 length is 15 residues. In nucleotides, the CDR3 is TGCGCCAGCACCCGAGTAGCGGGGGATTACAATGAGCAGTTCTTC. Its translation is CASTRVAGDYNEQFF.

This clonotype was recorded a few times. V and J are TRBV7-2 and TRBJ1-1; D not certain. V lost 4 bases and J lost 8, with 14 bases in between. The length of the CDR3 is 13 residues. Germline V gives CDR1 SGHTA, CDR2 FQGNSA. This chain's CDR3 is CASSSPPGIEAFF. CDR3 nucleotide sequence: TGTGCCAGCAGCTCCCCCCCGGGAATCGAAGCTTTCTTT.

The chain has TRBV11-3 and TRBJ2-7; 10 positions match TRBD1. Germline values: CDR1 SGHNT, CDR2 YENEEA. There are 15 residues in the CDR3. The V and J ends lost 1 base and 2 bases, in that order; junction bases with no gene match: 2. The chain's CDR3 is CASSLGGQGTYEQYF. CDR3 sequence (DNA): TGTGCCAGCAGCTTAGGGGGACAGGGGACCTACGAGCAGTACTTC.

The rearrangement links TRBV7-8 to TRBJ2-2; D uncertain. Trimming stripped 5 bases from V and 1 base from J, with 11 bases between. This CDR3 has 15 amino acids. Germline CDR1 SGHVS, CDR2 FQNEAQ. CDR3 region: CASSPRTVNTGELFF. The CDR3 region has the DNA TGTGCCAGCAGCCCTCGGACGGTGAACACCGGGGAGCTGTTTTTT.

The chain carries TRBV29-1 and TRBJ2-7; a possible D gene is TRBD1 (6 bases). Germline values: CDR1 SQVTM, CDR2 ANQGSEA. Deletions cut 7 bases from V and 3 bases from J, with 16 bases between. This CDR3 region has 13 residues. CDR3 nucleotide sequence: TGCAGCGCCTCGGACAGAAAGTTCTACGAGCAGTACTTC. This encodes CSASDRKFYEQYF.

This clonotype occurred a few times. This rearrangement joins TRBV5-1 to TRBJ1-6; D not certain. V lost 4 bases, J lost 14 bases, and 16 bases lay in between. The CDR3 has 13 residues. Germline values: CDR1 SGHRS, CDR2 YFSETQ. The CDR3 DNA sequence: TGCGCCAGCAGCGAGGGCAACCCTTCGTCCCTCCACTTT. It yields the protein CASSEGNPSSLHF.

The CDR3 sequence: CASRTLFGGANVLTF. The CDR3 DNA sequence: TGTGCCAGCCGGACACTCTTTGGCGGGGCCAACGTCCTGACTTTC. V gene TRBV19 combines with J gene TRBJ2-6; tentative D call: TRBD1 (5 bases). Deletions cut 9 bases from V and 4 bases from J, with 16 bases between. There are 15 residues in the CDR3. Germline CDR1 reads LNHDA; CDR2 reads SQIVND (reference sequence).

For the CDR3, the DNA is TGCGCCAGCAGTGAGAGTCATGAGCAGTTCTTC. Translating it yields CASSESHEQFF. The V call is TRBV10-2, the J call TRBJ2-1, with no clear D. CDR3 length: 11 amino acids. V dropped 2 bases and J dropped 8 bases, with 4 bases sitting between them. Germline V lookup: CDR1 WSHSY, CDR2 SAAADI.

The rearrangement links TRBV12-5 to TRBJ2-1; TRBD2 agrees at 7 bases. The V and J ends lost 7 bases and 7 bases, in that order; junction bases with no gene match: 13. This CDR3 has 15 amino acids. Looked up from germline, CDR1 is LGHNT and CDR2 is FRNRAP. As DNA, the CDR3 is TGTGCTAGTGCCCCCTCAGGCGGGAGTGGTAATGAGCAGTTCTTC. Its translation is CASAPSGGSGNEQFF.

J is TRBJ2-5 and V is TRBV7-9; D gene ambiguous. CDR1 is SEHNR, CDR2 FQNEAQ, per germline (reference sequence). There are 16 residues in the CDR3. V was pared by 0 bases and J by 1 base, with 12 bases between. CDR3 sequence: CASSLASQLLQETQYF. CDR3 bases: TGTGCCAGCAGCTTAGCGAGTCAGCTACTCCAAGAGACCCAGTACTTC.